One and the same sample provided the 13 T cell receptor beta chains below, sequenced in a study of CD4 T cells in relation to SARS-CoV-2 and coronaviruses. These receptors' targets are unknown. This table comes from immunoSEQ multiplex PCR, and its TCRdb copy is limited to in-frame clones, with some not included. The sample has 36,000 or so clones, over 65% seen once. The sample comprised memory CD4+ T cells from PBMCs, cultured in vitro. These receptors all stem from an adult with COVID-19.

This clone was detected only a few times. CDR3 amino acids: CASSITGGGGYTF. The CDR3, as DNA: TGTGCCAGTAGTATTACGGGAGGAGGTGGCTACACCTTC. The chain recombines TRBV19 with TRBJ1-2; no clear D. With 3 bases removed from V and 7 bases from J, the gap between germline ends came to 12 bases. CDR3 length: 13 amino acids. Germline CDR1 and CDR2: LNHDA and SQIVND (reference sequence).

The chain links TRBV29-1 to TRBJ2-3; 8 bases agree with TRBD1. Per germline, CDR1 SQVTM and CDR2 ANQGSEA. The CDR3 consists of 13 residues. The ends lost 3 bases at V and 4 bases at J; junction bases unmatched: 3. CDR3 DNA sequence: TGCAGCGTTGACCAGGGGGCGGCAGATACGCAGTATTTT. This codes for CSVDQGAADTQYF.

The chain links TRBV5-1 to TRBJ2-1, with 12 bases that match TRBD2. This CDR3 contains 14 residues. V gave up 4 bases and J gave up 5 bases; unmatched junction bases: 1. From germline, CDR1 is SGHRS and CDR2 YFSETQ. The CDR3 sequence is CASSGLAGNNEQFF. In nucleotides, the CDR3 is TGCGCCAGCAGCGGACTAGCGGGAAACAATGAGCAGTTCTTC. The whole variable domain, filled in from reference TRBV5-1 and TRBJ2-1, reads KAGVTQTPRYLIKTRGQQVTLSCSPISGHRSVSWYQQTPGQGLQFLFEYFSETQRNKGNFPGRFSGRQFSNSRSEMNVSTLELGDSALYLCASSGLAGNNEQFFGPGTRLTVL.

This clone is deemed medium-sized. This chain links TRBV28 with TRBJ1-2; TRBD1 might be the D (6 bases). Looked up from germline, CDR1 is MDHEN and CDR2 is SYDVKM. The CDR3 extends over 13 amino acids. The V and J ends lost 3 bases and 4 bases respectively, with 9 bases between them. The CDR3 nucleotides read TGTGCCAGCAGTTTCACAGGGCCCTATGGCTACACCTTC. Translated, it gives CASSFTGPYGYTF.

The chain recombines TRBV5-4 with TRBJ1-2, with D unresolved. Per the germline V gene, CDR1 is SGHNT and CDR2 is YYREEE (reference sequence). The V gene lost 4 bases and the J gene lost 9 bases, with 13 bases spanning the gap. The CDR3 has 12 amino acids. CDR3 sequence (DNA): TGTGCCAGCAGCCCGAACCTACTAAGCTACACCTTC. As protein: CASSPNLLSYTF.

This chain links TRBV4-2 with TRBJ2-7; D unresolved. Trimming left V 0 bases short and J 2 bases short, with 2 bases between. Germline CDR1 LGHNA, CDR2 YNFKEQ. The CDR3 is 12 amino acids. This chain's CDR3 is CASSQDTYEQYF. The DNA for the CDR3 is TGTGCCAGCAGCCAAGACACCTACGAGCAGTACTTC.

CDR3 sequence reads: CASSSSASKNIQYF. The DNA of the CDR3 is TGTGCCAGCAGTTCCTCGGCTTCCAAAAACATTCAGTACTTC. The J gene is TRBJ2-4, the V gene TRBV28; no definite D call. CDR1 is MDHEN and CDR2 is SYDVKM in the germline V gene. The V end lost 4 bases, the J end lost 2 bases, and 9 bases lay between the germline ends. The CDR3 extends over 14 amino acids. The whole variable domain, filled in from reference TRBV28 and TRBJ2-4, reads DVKVTQSSRYLVKRTGEKVFLECVQDMDHENMFWYRQDPGLGLRLIYFSYDVKMKEKGDIPEGYSVSREKKERFSLILESASTNQTSMYLCASSSSASKNIQYFGAGTRLSVL.

The chain is built from TRBV5-6 and TRBJ2-1; 11 positions match TRBD2. Germline-derived CDR1 and CDR2 are SGHDT and YYEEEE. This CDR3 region has 14 residues. V trimming: 5 bases; J trimming: 9 bases; junction bases outside the gene matches: 7. Here the CDR3 DNA reads TGTGCCAGCAGTCGGACTAGCGGGCTGGGTGAGCAGTTCTTC. Protein sequence: CASSRTSGLGEQFF.

The CDR3 here is CASTLWGGHNEQFF. The CDR3 coding sequence is TGTGCCAGTACCCTCTGGGGCGGCCACAATGAGCAGTTCTTC. The genes are TRBV19 and TRBJ2-1; TRBD1 is a possible D gene (5 bases). V was cut by 7 bases and J by 5 bases, with 15 bases left in between. The germline V gene has CDR1 LNHDA and CDR2 SQIVND (reference sequence). The CDR3 length is 14 residues.

This clone appeared a few times. J is TRBJ1-2 and V is TRBV4-1; D gene uncertain. V was cut by 0 bases and J by 2 bases, with 4 bases left in between. The CDR3 spans 13 residues. Germline CDR1 is MGHRA and CDR2 is YSYEKL. The CDR3 region has the DNA TGCGCCAGCAGCCAAGAATCCAACTATGGCTACACCTTC. Translating it yields CASSQESNYGYTF.

This chain uses TRBV4-2 with TRBJ1-2, with 8 nucleotides matching TRBD1. This CDR3 region has 15 residues. Germline CDR1 reads LGHNA; CDR2 reads YNFKEQ. J gave up 6 bases and V 1 base, and 7 bases lay outside the gene matches. The CDR3 loop is CASSQGHGQGHGYTF. In DNA, the CDR3 is TGTGCCAGCAGCCAAGGCCATGGACAGGGTCATGGCTACACCTTC.

This chain joins TRBV6-2 or TRBV6-3 and TRBJ1-2; 8 bases agree with TRBD1. This CDR3 has 13 residues. Germline-derived CDR1 and CDR2 are MNHEY and SVGEGT. The J segment lost 4 bases and the V segment lost 6 bases, leaving 4 bases of the junction unmatched. This chain's CDR3 is CASSPGTGYGYTF. The DNA for the CDR3 is TGTGCCAGCAGCCCAGGGACAGGCTATGGCTACACCTTC.

This clone was recorded only once. The V and J genes are TRBV27 and TRBJ2-7; 7 positions agree with TRBD2. This CDR3 spans 17 amino acids. Germline V gives CDR1 MNHEY, CDR2 SMNVEV (reference sequence). V was pared by 2 bases and J by 3 bases, with 13 bases of the junction left unmatched. The CDR3 DNA reads TGTGCCAGCAGTTTAAATGGCTTCGGGCTAGCGGACTACGAGCAGTACTTC. This sequence encodes CASSLNGFGLADYEQYF.